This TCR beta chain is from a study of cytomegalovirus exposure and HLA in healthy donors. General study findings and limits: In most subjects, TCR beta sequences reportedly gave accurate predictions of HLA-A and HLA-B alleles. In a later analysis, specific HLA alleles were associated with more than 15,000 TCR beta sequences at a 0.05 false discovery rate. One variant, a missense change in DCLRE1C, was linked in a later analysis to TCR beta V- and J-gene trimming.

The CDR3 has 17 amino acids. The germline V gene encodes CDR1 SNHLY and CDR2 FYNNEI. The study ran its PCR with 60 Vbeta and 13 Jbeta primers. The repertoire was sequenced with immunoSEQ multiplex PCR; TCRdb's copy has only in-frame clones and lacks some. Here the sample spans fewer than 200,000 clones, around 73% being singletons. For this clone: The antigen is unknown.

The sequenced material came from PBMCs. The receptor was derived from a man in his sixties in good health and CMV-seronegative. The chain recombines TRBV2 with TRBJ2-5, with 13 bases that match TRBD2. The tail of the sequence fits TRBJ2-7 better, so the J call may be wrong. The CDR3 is CASRGGPGLAGVYEQYF. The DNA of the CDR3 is TGTGCCAGCAGGGGAGGCCCTGGACTAGCGGGAGTCTACGAGCAGTACTTC.